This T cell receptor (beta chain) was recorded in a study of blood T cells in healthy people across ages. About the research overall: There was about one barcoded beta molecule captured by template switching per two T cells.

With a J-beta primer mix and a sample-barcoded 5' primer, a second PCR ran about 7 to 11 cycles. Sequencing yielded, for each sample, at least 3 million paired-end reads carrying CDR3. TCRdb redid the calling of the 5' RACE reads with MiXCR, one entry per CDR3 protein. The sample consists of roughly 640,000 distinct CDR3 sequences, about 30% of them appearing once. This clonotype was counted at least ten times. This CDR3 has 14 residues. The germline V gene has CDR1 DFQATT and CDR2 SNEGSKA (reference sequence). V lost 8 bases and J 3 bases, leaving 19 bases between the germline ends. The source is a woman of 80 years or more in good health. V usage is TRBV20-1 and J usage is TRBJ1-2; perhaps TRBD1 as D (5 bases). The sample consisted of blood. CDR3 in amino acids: CSFKGLGEHYGYTF. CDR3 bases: TGCAGTTTTAAAGGGCTGGGGGAGCACTATGGCTACACCTTC.